This paragraph covers one TCR beta chain sequence. The antigen is undetermined. Use of 60 Vbeta and 13 Jbeta primers characterized the PCR. TCRdb's copy holds only in-frame clones and misses some; the assay was immunoSEQ multiplex PCR. The sample consists of roughly 150,000 clones, roughly 80% of them appearing once. The sample belongs to a study of cytomegalovirus exposure and HLA in healthy donors. CDR1 SGHDN and CDR2 FVKESK come from the germline V gene. With V trimmed by 5 bases and J by 0 bases, 6 bases remained unmatched. The CDR3 has 15 residues. Findings of the study overall: Among the CMV-associated chains, three were confirmed in vitro as specific for CMV antigens. High sensitivity and specificity were reportedly achieved when the classifier diagnosed cytomegalovirus status. Rare sequences made up most TCRs, while some public TCRs were found in many donors.

The sequenced material came from PBMCs. The sequence came from a male donor in good health and CMV-seronegative. The chain uses TRBV14 and TRBJ2-5; 7 positions match TRBD2. CDR3 sequence reads: CASSKLLAYQETQYF. CDR3 nucleotide sequence: TGTGCCAGCAGCAAACTACTAGCGTACCAAGAGACCCAGTACTTC.